The rows below give T cell receptor beta chains drawn from one sample of a study of blood T cell repertoires in COVID-19. Assay: immunoSEQ multiplex PCR; the TCRdb copy retains only in-frame clones and omits some. The data hold about 270,000 clones, with just under 90% observed a single time. Sequencing was performed on PBMCs or T cells enriched from blood (not recorded which). Receptors originate from a woman younger than 45 with acute COVID-19. Both conserved end residues are part of each CDR3. The order of the fields is V gene, J gene, CDR3 protein.

TRBV6-4	TRBJ2-6	CASSASSGANVLTF
TRBV24-1	TRBJ1-2	CATSDTGGRYGYTF
TRBV2	TRBJ2-1	CASSDDGGANEQFF
TRBV19	TRBJ1-2	CASSIGEGAGYTF
TRBV28	TRBJ2-3	CASSSGQATDTQYF
TRBV12-3/TRBV12-4	TRBJ2-3	CASSLVVSDTQYF
TRBV5-1	TRBJ2-2	CASSVQAGPTGELFF
TRBV19	TRBJ2-5	CASSIVTGGFQETQYF
TRBV11-2	TRBJ1-6	CASSLPTGVIGSPLHF
TRBV3-1/TRBV3-2	TRBJ2-3	CASSQDPLAPTEGDTQYF
TRBV6-1	TRBJ2-7	CASSEVTGWVEQYF
TRBV15	TRBJ1-3	CATSRPRGRGNSGNTIYF
TRBV28	TRBJ2-7	CASLRGQGAFEQYF
TRBV5-6	TRBJ2-7	CASSLSSGAGEQYF
TRBV5-1	TRBJ2-1	CASSPGTDNNEQFF
TRBV27	TRBJ2-3	CASSYLAGTDTQYF
TRBV15	TRBJ2-2	CATTGQGLISAGELFF
TRBV30	TRBJ2-1	CAWSVASGPHNEQFF
TRBV28	TRBJ1-3	CASSTGTGGSGNTIYF
TRBV4-1	TRBJ2-7	CASSQPSLRGLLDEQYF
TRBV19	TRBJ1-5	CASSRGQWGNQPQHF
TRBV2	TRBJ1-5	CAAGRGDNQPQHF
TRBV5-5	TRBJ2-1	CASSLGGENEQFF
TRBV7-3	TRBJ2-1	CASSLIGGGGHPGQGNEQFF
TRBV6-2/TRBV6-3	TRBJ1-6	CASSLGGNSPLHF
TRBV7-6	TRBJ2-7	CASSRLAGSVHEQYF
TRBV19	TRBJ2-2	CASTRTSSIGGELFF